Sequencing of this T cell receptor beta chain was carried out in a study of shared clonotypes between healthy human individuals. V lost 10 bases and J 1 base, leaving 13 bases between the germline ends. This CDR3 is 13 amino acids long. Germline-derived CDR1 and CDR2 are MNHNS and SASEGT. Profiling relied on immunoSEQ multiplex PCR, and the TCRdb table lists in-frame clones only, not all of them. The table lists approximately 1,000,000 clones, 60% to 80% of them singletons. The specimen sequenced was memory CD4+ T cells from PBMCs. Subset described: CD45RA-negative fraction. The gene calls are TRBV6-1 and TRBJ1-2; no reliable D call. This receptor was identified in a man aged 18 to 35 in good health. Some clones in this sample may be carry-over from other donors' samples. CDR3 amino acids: CATSLRINYGYTF. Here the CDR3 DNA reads TGTGCCACCTCCCTCCGAATTAACTATGGCTACACCTTC.